What follows are 25 T cell receptor beta chains derived from one specimen sequenced in a study of PD-1 blockade in classical Hodgkin lymphoma. Stated time point: cycle 4 day 1 (C4D1), after more than 5 weeks of nivolumab. Each patient's relapse followed autologous stem cell transplantation, and brentuximab vedotin exposure varied. Data came from immunoSEQ multiplex PCR; TCRdb stores just in-frame clones and leaves some out. In the table there are around 40,000 clones, 70% to 85% of which are singletons. Sequences were derived from peripheral blood mononuclear cells (PBMCs), sampled before the fourth cycle of nivolumab. Receptor source: a human donor with classical Hodgkin lymphoma.

The J gene is TRBJ2-3, the V gene TRBV7-2; 9 bases match TRBD1. CDR1 and CDR2 (germline): SGHTA, FQGNSA. This CDR3 has 16 residues. The J segment lost 5 bases and the V segment lost 3 bases, leaving 9 bases of the junction unmatched. The CDR3 region is CASSFRQGVTGDTQYF. DNA of the CDR3: TGTGCCAGCAGCTTCCGACAGGGGGTTACCGGAGATACGCAGTATTTT.

The chain couples TRBV7-2 to TRBJ2-1; 13 bases align to TRBD2. The CDR3 covers 17 residues. The trim removed 2 bases at V and 6 bases at J, leaving 7 bases unmatched. The V gene's germline CDR1 is SGHTA and CDR2 FQGNSA. The CDR3 DNA sequence: TGTGCCAGCAGCTTACGACTAGCGGGGGGCCCCCTCAATGAGCAGTTCTTC. Translation gives CASSLRLAGGPLNEQFF.

The chain uses TRBV19 and TRBJ2-5, with a tentative D call TRBD1 (5 bases). The end of the DNA aligns better with TRBJ2-7, so the J call may be wrong. The CDR3 has 15 residues. In germline, CDR1 is LNHDA, CDR2 SQIVND (reference sequence). This CDR3 is CASSLGQPVSYEQYF. CDR3 DNA sequence: TGTGCCAGTAGCCTGGGGCAGCCAGTCTCCTACGAGCAGTACTTC.

CDR3 nucleotide sequence: TGTGCCAGCAGTTCCTCGGCAGATCCTTCCAATGAAAAACTGTTTTTT. As protein: CASSSSADPSNEKLFF. The chain joins TRBV27 to TRBJ1-4; no firm D call. V was cut by 4 bases and J by 5 bases, with 17 bases left in between. This CDR3 contains 16 residues. Per germline, CDR1 MNHEY and CDR2 SMNVEV (reference sequence).

The chain is built from TRBV7-2 and TRBJ2-5; TRBD1 matches at 10 bases. CDR1 and CDR2 (germline): SGHTA, FQGNSA. This CDR3 has 15 amino acids. Unmatched junction bases numbered 4, after V lost 5 bases and J lost 1 base. DNA of the CDR3: TGTGCCAGCAGCAGCCGGGACAGGGGCCAAGAGACCCAGTACTTC. This sequence encodes CASSSRDRGQETQYF. The whole variable domain, remainder taken from reference TRBV7-2 and TRBJ2-5, is GAGVSQSPSNKVTEKGKDVELRCDPISGHTALYWYRQSLGQGLEFLIYFQGNSAPDKSGLPSDRFSAERTGGSVSTLTIQRTQQEDSAVYLCASSSRDRGQETQYFGPGTRLLVL.

This clone was found once. V is TRBV29-1 and J is TRBJ2-3; 9 bases are shared with TRBD1. Looked up from germline, CDR1 is SQVTM and CDR2 is ANQGSEA. The CDR3 covers 14 residues. V gave up 7 bases and J gave up 2 bases; unmatched junction bases: 7. For the CDR3, the DNA is TGCAGCGCGCAGGACAGGGGCAACACAGATACGCAGTATTTT. This translates into CSAQDRGNTDTQYF.

Turning to this clone: The identical CDR3 is also encoded by other nucleotide sequences in the sample. The chain joins TRBV5-4 to TRBJ2-7, with a tentative D call TRBD2 (7 bases). Trimming stripped 0 bases from V and 3 bases from J, with 10 bases between. The CDR3 runs 14 residues. Germline assignment: CDR1 SGHNT and CDR2 YYREEE (reference sequence). Here the CDR3 reads CASSLGRGGYEQYF. Here the CDR3 DNA reads TGTGCCAGCAGCTTGGGTAGGGGGGGCTACGAGCAGTACTTC.

In its sample, this clone was seen a few times. The gene calls are TRBV10-3 and TRBJ1-6; D not certain. Trimming pared 2 bases from V and 8 bases from J, leaving 7 bases between. The germline CDR1 and CDR2 sequences are ENHRY and SYGVKD. The CDR3 loop spans 13 amino acids. CDR3 protein: CAISEGEDSPLHF. The CDR3 nucleotides read TGTGCCATCAGTGAGGGGGAAGATTCACCCCTCCACTTT.

This chain links TRBV27 with TRBJ1-2; tentative D call: TRBD1 (5 bases). Trimming pared 5 bases from V and 12 bases from J, leaving 19 bases between. CDR1 MNHEY and CDR2 SMNVEV come from the germline V gene (reference sequence). There are 13 residues in the CDR3. In nucleotides, the CDR3 is TGTGCCAGCAGTGCAACGCCGGGACGCAGTCACACCTTC. Its protein product is CASSATPGRSHTF.

This chain uses TRBV7-9 with TRBJ2-7, with 8 bases aligning to TRBD1. The V and J ends lost 6 bases and 11 bases, in that order; junction bases with no gene match: 9. Per the germline V gene, CDR1 is SEHNR and CDR2 is FQNEAQ (reference sequence). This CDR3 is built from 12 residues. CDR3 sequence reads: CASSPRNRGKYF. CDR3 coding DNA: TGTGCCAGCAGTCCCCGCAACAGGGGGAAGTACTTC.

This rearrangement joins TRBV28 to TRBJ1-6; no clear D gene. V was pared by 8 bases and J by 9 bases, with 11 bases between. The CDR3 is 12 amino acids. Germline CDR1 MDHEN, CDR2 SYDVKM. The CDR3 protein is CASGYNPSPLHF. The CDR3 DNA reads TGTGCCAGCGGGTACAATCCTTCACCCCTCCACTTT.

A few counts support this clone. The gene calls are TRBV4-2 and TRBJ2-5; TRBD2 matches 10 bases. The CDR3 extends over 19 amino acids. Germline V lookup: CDR1 LGHNA, CDR2 YNFKEQ. Trimming removed 4 bases from V and 5 bases from J; junction bases left unmatched: 19. The CDR3 DNA reads as TGTGCCAGCAGCCCCTCACTCTCCCCCAGCGGGGGGGCTGGTGAGACCCAGTACTTC. Translating it yields CASSPSLSPSGGAGETQYF.

The chain joins TRBV7-6 to TRBJ2-7, with 7 bases lining up with TRBD1. This CDR3 is 16 amino acids long. In germline, CDR1 is SGHVS, CDR2 FNYEAQ. J lost 1 base, V lost 4 bases, and 10 bases had no gene match. CDR3 bases: TGTGCCAGCAGCTCAATAGGGGGCCTCCGATCCTACGAGCAGTACTTC. Its protein product is CASSSIGGLRSYEQYF.

This clone is medium-sized by share. The V call is TRBV19, the J call TRBJ1-5; no definite D call. This CDR3 is 16 amino acids long. The germline CDR1 and CDR2 sequences are LNHDA and SQIVND (reference sequence). Trimming took off 6 bases at V and 4 bases at J, with 19 bases between the two ends. The CDR3 DNA reads TGTGCCAGTAGCGCGGTGGGAGGGTCCAGTAATCAGCCCCAGCATTTT. Protein sequence: CASSAVGGSSNQPQHF.

CDR3 loop: CASSELVADTQYF. DNA of the CDR3: TGTGCCAGCAGTGAATTGGTGGCAGATACGCAGTATTTT. This chain joins TRBV25-1 and TRBJ2-3, with D hard to call. The V end lost 1 base, the J end lost 4 bases, and 6 bases lay between the germline ends. CDR1 and CDR2 from the germline V gene are MGHDK and SYGVNS. This CDR3 spans 13 amino acids.

The table lists this clone with a count of one. V gene TRBV11-2 combines with J gene TRBJ2-2, with no clear D. Germline CDR1 and CDR2: SGHAT and FQNNGV. The CDR3 covers 16 residues. The germline V and J ends were trimmed by 3 bases and 4 bases, with 15 bases remaining between them. CDR3 in DNA: TGTGCCAGCAGCTTGAATCCCCCAGGCACCACCGGGGAGCTGTTTTTT. Encoded protein: CASSLNPPGTTGELFF. Supplemented by reference TRBV11-2 and TRBJ2-2, the full variable domain reads EAGVAQSPRYKIIEKRQSVAFWCNPISGHATLYWYQQILGQGPKLLIQFQNNGVVDDSQLPKDRFSAERLKGVDSTLKIQPAKLEDSAVYLCASSLNPPGTTGELFFGEGSRLTVL.

A single count supports this clone. The V call is TRBV21-1, the J call TRBJ2-7; the DNA was not used to check the table's D call, TRBD1. TRBV21-1 has pseudogene status. The CDR3 is 16 amino acids. The CDR3 here is CASSKGTDRRDYEQYF. The CDR3 region has the DNA TGTGCCAGCAGCAAAGGTACCGACAGGAGAGATTACGAGCAGTACTTC.

The CDR3 DNA is TGTGCCAGCAGAAAGGAGTCCGACTCCTACGAGCAGTACTTC. Its translation: CASRKESDSYEQYF. This rearrangement joins TRBV4-2 to TRBJ2-7; D is ambiguous. Trimming removed 6 bases from V and 0 bases from J, with 12 bases in between. The CDR3 is 14 amino acids. CDR1 and CDR2 (germline): LGHNA, YNFKEQ.

The chain combines TRBV5-6 with TRBJ2-3; 8 bases map to TRBD1. The CDR3 spans 16 residues. V shed 0 bases and J 4 bases; nucleotides not matched to a gene: 7. Germline values: CDR1 SGHDT, CDR2 YYEEEE. In nucleotides, the CDR3 is TGTGCCAGCAGCTTGGGGACAGGGAGGATTGCAGATACGCAGTATTTT. Translation gives CASSLGTGRIADTQYF.

The rearrangement uses TRBV2 and TRBJ2-1; 7 bases line up with TRBD1. This CDR3 region has 15 residues. V was clipped by 1 base and J by 7 bases; unmatched bases: 7. The germline gives CDR1 SNHLY, CDR2 FYNNEI. CDR3: CASSEVSGQLNEQFF. In nucleotides, the CDR3 is TGTGCCAGCAGTGAAGTATCGGGACAGCTTAATGAGCAGTTCTTC.

This clone was observed a few times. The rearrangement uses TRBV19 and TRBJ2-7, with TRBD2 as a possible D gene (6 bases). The germline gives CDR1 LNHDA, CDR2 SQIVND (reference sequence). V lost 3 bases to trimming and J lost 5 bases, with 17 bases between them. This CDR3 comprises 15 residues. CDR3 residues: CASSISSSGLDEQYF. In DNA, the CDR3 is TGTGCCAGTAGTATCAGTTCCAGCGGGTTGGACGAGCAGTACTTC.

The rearrangement joins TRBV5-6 to TRBJ2-3, with unresolved D. Germline V lookup: CDR1 SGHDT, CDR2 YYEEEE. This CDR3 spans 13 amino acids. The V gene lost 4 bases and the J gene lost 8 bases, with 14 bases spanning the gap. CDR3 bases: TGTGCCAGCAGCCCGTCGAGAAAACCTACGCAGTATTTT. Its protein is CASSPSRKPTQYF.

The rearrangement joins TRBV4-2 to TRBJ2-7; the match to TRBD2 covers 9 bases. The J segment lost 3 bases and the V segment lost 4 bases, leaving 10 bases of the junction unmatched. The CDR3 sequence is 16 residues long. Germline CDR1 is LGHNA and CDR2 is YNFKEQ. As DNA, the CDR3 is TGTGCCAGCAGCCGATCCGCGGGACTAGCAAACTACGAGCAGTACTTC. Its translation is CASSRSAGLANYEQYF.

The genes are TRBV6-5 and TRBJ2-1; D may be TRBD2 (7 bases). The V gene lost 0 bases and the J gene lost 1 base, with 10 bases spanning the gap. The CDR3 runs 16 residues. The germline CDR1 and CDR2 sequences are MNHEY and SVGAGI. CDR3 DNA sequence: TGTGCCAGCAGTTACTCGGGGGGGCCTTCCTACAATGAGCAGTTCTTC. Amino acid sequence: CASSYSGGPSYNEQFF.

The gene calls are TRBV4-2 and TRBJ1-6; tentative D call: TRBD1 (6 bases). This CDR3 spans 15 amino acids. V was pared by 1 base and J by 6 bases, with 10 bases between. Germline values: CDR1 LGHNA, CDR2 YNFKEQ. Here the CDR3 reads CASSQARGRNSPLHF. For the CDR3, the DNA is TGTGCCAGCAGCCAAGCCAGGGGTCGTAATTCACCCCTCCACTTT.